The source of this TCR beta chain is a study of blood T cells in healthy people across ages. The authors ran a second PCR of 7 to 11 cycles using a sample-barcoded 5' primer and a J-beta primer mix. TCRdb reanalysed the 5' RACE reads using MiXCR and keeps one entry per CDR3 protein. This table has about 580,000 distinct CDR3 sequences, under 55% appearing once. The germline V gene encodes CDR1 SGHNT and CDR2 YYREEE (reference sequence). V shed 3 bases and J 7 bases; nucleotides not matched to a gene: 13. The CDR3 has 16 residues. Points from the study as a whole: The CMV status of each donor remained undetermined, and this could have confounded shifts in expanded clonotypes.

This clonotype was counted between two and nine times. The antigen is unknown. The V and J genes are TRBV5-4 and TRBJ2-1; 7 bases map to TRBD2. The sequence was obtained from a man older than 75 in good health. The sequenced sample consisted of blood. CDR3 DNA: TGTGCCAGCAGCTATTCTCCGGGGGGTCTCTTTAATGAGCAGTTCTTC. Translated, it gives CASSYSPGGLFNEQFF.